Detailed here is one T cell receptor (beta chain). Its antigen remains unknown. The assay was immunoSEQ multiplex PCR, and TCRdb's table has in-frame clones only and misses some. The sample includes tens of thousands of clones, nearly 90% of them seen just once. This specimen belongs to a study of identifying expanded T cells in peripheral blood. General study findings and limits: Over around two and four weeks, about 16 and 19 clones changed, versus 1.2 between replicates.

The sample comprised blood. The clonotype originates from a person aged 18-69 years in good health.

The CDR3 region has the DNA TGTGCCAGCAGCTTGGCGGGGGGGAGGATTCAGCCCCAGCATTTT. Protein: CASSLAGGRIQPQHF. The rearrangement links TRBV5-6 to TRBJ1-5; a possible D gene is TRBD1 (5 bases). The V end lost 0 bases, the J end lost 6 bases, and 13 bases lay between the germline ends. The V gene's germline CDR1 is SGHDT and CDR2 YYEEEE. The CDR3 loop spans 15 amino acids. The entire variable domain, with the rest obtained from reference TRBV5-6 and TRBJ1-5, is as follows: DAGVTQSPTHLIKTRGQQVTLRCSPKSGHDTVSWYQQALGQGPQFIFQYYEEEERQRGNFPDRFSGHQFPNYSSELNVNALLLGDSALYLCASSLAGGRIQPQHFGDGTRLSIL.